This TCR beta chain was sequenced in a study of siplizumab effects on memory and regulatory T cells. Whole-study findings and limits: Unstimulated subsets contained matches for only a minor fraction of alloreactive clones. Roughly 75-97% of proliferating CD4+ or CD8+ clones lacked an assignable naive or memory phenotype. Naive T cells were seemingly more diverse than memory cells, and major contributions to the alloresponse seemed to be made by them. Treg origin accounted for an average of roughly 70% of mappable alloreactive CD4+ clones with siplizumab and about 27% in controls.

The repertoire was sequenced with immunoSEQ multiplex PCR; TCRdb's copy has only in-frame clones and lacks some. The sample records roughly 120,000 clones, around 94% being singletons. CDR3 size: 14 residues. CDR1 is SGHNT and CDR2 is YYREEE in the germline V gene (reference sequence). Unmatched junction bases numbered 7, after V lost 4 bases and J lost 4 bases. Worth noting for this clone: Its target is unknown.

The receptor was isolated from a human donor in good health. This chain connects TRBV5-4 to TRBJ1-2, with 7 bases fitting TRBD1. Source material: non-Treg CD4+ T cells sorted from blood. For the CDR3, the DNA is TGTGCCAGCAGCCCCGACAGGGAGACCTATGGCTACACCTTC. It yields the protein CASSPDRETYGYTF. Looking up the rest from reference TRBV5-4 and TRBJ1-2 gives the full variable domain: ETGVTQSPTHLIKTRGQQVTLRCSSQSGHNTVSWYQQALGQGPQFIFQYYREEENGRGNFPPRFSGLQFPNYSSELNVNALELDDSALYLCASSPDRETYGYTFGSGTRLTVV.